A single sample gave rise to the 22 T cell receptor beta chains below, sequenced in a study of T cells in Graves' hyperthyroidism and ophthalmopathy. Amplification of TCR beta CDR3 regions used RNA as the template. Primed by the HTBI set, a first-round RT-PCR was run on the TCR CDR3. MiXCR was run by TCRdb on the multiplex PCR reads, yielding one entry per CDR3 protein. The sample has about 560,000 distinct CDR3 sequences; over 15% are singletons. Sequencing was carried out using blood. The receptor source for this set is a woman aged 18-35 years with Graves' hyperthyroidism.

This clonotype was observed a few times. The junction does not match germline at one end; this may be a read error. V gene TRBV18 combines with J gene TRBJ1-2, with 7 bases that match TRBD1. CDR3 length equals 13 residues. Per germline, CDR1 KGHSH and CDR2 LQKENI. CDR3 in DNA: TGTGCCAGCTCACCCGACAGGGAGTATGGCTGCACCTTC. Translation: CASSPDREYGCTF.

V gene TRBV10-3 combines with J gene TRBJ1-1; TRBD1 matches at 9 bases. Trimming took 10 bases from V and 1 from J; bases not matched to a gene: 4. Germline CDR1 reads ENHRY; CDR2 reads SYGVKD. The CDR3 sequence is 13 residues long. CDR3 nucleotide sequence: TGTGCCAGTCGACAGGGGGAGAACACTGAAGCTTTCTTT. It yields the protein CASRQGENTEAFF.

Ten or more counts support this clonotype. This rearrangement joins TRBV28 to TRBJ1-2; D unclear. The CDR3 spans 10 residues. V lost 5 bases to trimming and J lost 8 bases, with 6 bases between them. The germline gives CDR1 MDHEN, CDR2 SYDVKM. This chain's CDR3 is CASSAVGYTF. CDR3 coding DNA: TGTGCCAGCAGTGCCGTGGGCTACACCTTC.

This clonotype came up a few times. The chain links TRBV4-2 to TRBJ2-3, with 10 positions matching TRBD2. Trimming at V came to 2 bases and at J to 4 bases, leaving 9 bases not matched to a gene. Germline V gene sequence: CDR1 LGHNA, CDR2 YNFKEQ. The CDR3 spans 17 residues. The DNA for the CDR3 is TGTGCCAGCAGCCAAACAGGTAGCGGGAGGCCGGCAGATACGCAGTATTTT. It yields the protein CASSQTGSGRPADTQYF.

This clonotype was seen ten or more times. V gene TRBV6-1 combines with J gene TRBJ2-5, with 9 bases fitting TRBD1. Germline CDR1 MNHNS, CDR2 SASEGT. The CDR3 runs 13 residues. V was clipped by 6 bases and J by 7 bases; unmatched bases: 6. Here the CDR3 DNA reads TGTGCCAGCAGCGAATCGGGACAGGGGACCCAGTACTTC. As protein: CASSESGQGTQYF.

This clonotype was seen many times. The chain has TRBV28 and TRBJ2-7; TRBD1 agrees at 11 bases. The V segment lost 8 bases and the J segment 4 bases; nucleotides outside the gene matches: 4. CDR3 size: 13 residues. Per germline, CDR1 MDHEN and CDR2 SYDVKM. CDR3 in amino acids: CASEDRGRYEQYF. The DNA of the CDR3 is TGTGCCAGCGAGGACAGGGGGCGTTACGAGCAGTACTTC.

This clonotype was detected only a few times. The chain has TRBV10-3 and TRBJ2-1, with 13 positions matching TRBD2. The CDR3 loop spans 19 amino acids. Unmatched junction bases numbered 5, after V lost 0 bases and J lost 0 bases. Germline V lookup: CDR1 ENHRY, CDR2 SYGVKD. The CDR3 nucleotides read TGTGCCATCAGTGAGTCCGGGACTAGCGGGACAAGCTCCTACAATGAGCAGTTCTTC. Its translation is CAISESGTSGTSSYNEQFF.

Concerning this clonotype: This may be a read error: a much more frequent sequence differs by one nucleotide. V usage is TRBV6-1 and J usage is TRBJ2-1; 14 nucleotides line up with TRBD2. CDR1 and CDR2 from the germline V gene are MNHNS and SASEGT. The CDR3 has 15 amino acids. J was trimmed by 8 bases and V by 4 bases; bases with no gene match: 4. This CDR3 is CASSGLAGGYDEQFF. The CDR3 nucleotides read TGTGCCAGCAGTGGACTAGCGGGAGGGTACGATGAGCAGTTCTTC.

The sample holds many counts of this clonotype. V is TRBV7-2 and J is TRBJ2-1; TRBD2 is a possible D gene (5 bases). Deletions cut 6 bases from V and 8 bases from J, with 11 bases between. From germline, CDR1 is SGHTA and CDR2 FQGNSA. There are 12 residues in the CDR3. The CDR3 here is CASRTDGDEQFF. The CDR3 nucleotides read TGTGCCAGCAGAACGGACGGGGATGAGCAGTTCTTC.

This clonotype occurred a few times. The J gene is TRBJ2-1, the V gene TRBV10-3; no definite D call. Germline loops: CDR1 ENHRY, CDR2 SYGVKD. This CDR3 has 12 residues. Trimming took off 6 bases at V and 6 bases at J, with 9 bases between the two ends. In DNA form, the CDR3 reads TGTGCCATCAGCGAACAAGGCAATGAGCAGTTCTTC. Translated, it gives CAISEQGNEQFF.

The chain recombines TRBV2 with TRBJ2-1; 10 bases line up with TRBD2. V lost 6 bases and J lost 7; bases outside the gene matches: 18. Germline CDR1 reads SNHLY; CDR2 reads FYNNEI. This CDR3 is 18 amino acids long. The CDR3, as DNA: TGTGCCAGCAGCCTAGGATTAGCGGGAGCGGGGGGGATGAATGAGCAGTTCTTC. It is translated as CASSLGLAGAGGMNEQFF.

The gene calls are TRBV29-1 and TRBJ2-5, with 8 bases identical to TRBD2. CDR1 is SQVTM, CDR2 ANQGSEA, per germline. The V and J ends lost 0 bases and 0 bases, in that order; junction bases with no gene match: 9. The CDR3 length is 17 residues. The CDR3 DNA follows: TGCAGCGTTGAAGACGGCTTTGGCGGGAGGAACCAAGAGACCCAGTACTTC. Translating gives CSVEDGFGGRNQETQYF.

The chain combines TRBV5-8 with TRBJ2-7; D is ambiguous. Trimming took off 4 bases at V and 3 bases at J, with 8 bases between the two ends. The germline V gene has CDR1 SGHTS and CDR2 YDEGEE. CDR3 length: 12 amino acids. CDR3 loop: CASSRRHYEQYF. The CDR3 region has the DNA TGTGCCAGCAGCCGAAGACACTACGAGCAGTACTTC.

This clonotype was detected many times. The rearrangement joins TRBV7-9 to TRBJ2-7; 7 nucleotides line up with TRBD1. CDR1 SEHNR and CDR2 FQNEAQ come from the germline V gene (reference sequence). The CDR3 has 15 residues. The trim removed 8 bases at V and 2 bases at J, leaving 12 bases unmatched. CDR3 sequence (DNA): TGTGCCAGCGCCCCCGTGGGGCAGGGGGCCTACGAGCAGTACTTC. Amino acids: CASAPVGQGAYEQYF.

This clonotype was detected ten times or more. The V gene is TRBV2, the J gene TRBJ2-5; 8 bases are a match to TRBD1. The germline gives CDR1 SNHLY, CDR2 FYNNEI. The CDR3 consists of 14 residues. The J segment lost 1 base and the V segment lost 7 bases, leaving 5 bases of the junction unmatched. CDR3 nucleotides: TGTGCCAGCATTATGGACAGGGCCCAAGAGACCCAGTACTTC. This encodes CASIMDRAQETQYF.

This chain links TRBV12-3 or TRBV12-4 with TRBJ2-4; D ambiguous. This CDR3 is 13 amino acids long. Trimming cost V 2 bases and J 3 bases, with 5 bases left between them. The CDR3 sequence: CASSLMSKNIQYF. CDR3 nucleotide sequence: TGTGCCAGCAGTTTAATGAGCAAAAACATTCAGTACTTC.

CDR3 bases: TGTGCCAGCAGCTTTCAGGGTGGCACTAACTATGGCTACACCTTC. Translation: CASSFQGGTNYGYTF. The gene calls are TRBV7-2 and TRBJ1-2; the D gene is possibly TRBD1 (5 bases). The germline V and J ends were trimmed by 3 bases and 0 bases, with 11 bases remaining between them. The CDR3 runs to 15 residues. The germline CDR1 and CDR2 sequences are SGHTA and FQGNSA.

This clonotype was found a few times. V and J are TRBV4-3 and TRBJ2-6; D could derive from TRBD1 or TRBD2 (5 bases each). V was pared by 4 bases and J by 4 bases, with 17 bases between. CDR1 and CDR2 (germline): LGHNA, YSLEER. The length of the CDR3 is 17 residues. The CDR3 here is CASSPRGQGSGANVLTF. CDR3 bases: TGCGCCAGCAGCCCCCGAGGGCAGGGTTCGGGGGCCAACGTCCTGACTTTC.

In its sample, this clonotype was seen many times. This sequence joins TRBV27 and TRBJ2-7, with 8 nucleotides matching TRBD2. V was pared by 4 bases and J by 4 bases, with 6 bases of the junction left unmatched. Germline values: CDR1 MNHEY, CDR2 SMNVEV (reference sequence). This CDR3 is 14 amino acids long. CDR3 nucleotide sequence: TGTGCCAGCAGTTGGGGACTAGAATCTTACGAGCAGTACTTC. This translates into CASSWGLESYEQYF.

The rearrangement uses TRBV12-3 or TRBV12-4 and TRBJ2-7, with 11 positions matching TRBD1. The CDR3 is 16 amino acids. With 5 bases clipped from V and 0 bases from J, the junction kept 6 bases outside the gene matches. The CDR3 region has the DNA TGTGCCAGCAGTAACTCCGGGACAGGGGGCTCCTACGAGCAGTACTTC. As protein: CASSNSGTGGSYEQYF.

This clonotype was recorded a few times. V usage is TRBV5-8 and J usage is TRBJ1-1; D gene uncertain. CDR1 is SGHTS and CDR2 is YDEGEE in the germline V gene. The CDR3 is 14 residues long. The V end lost 2 bases, the J end lost 3 bases, and 11 bases lay between the germline ends. The CDR3 is CASSFGGADTEAFF. CDR3 DNA sequence: TGTGCCAGCAGCTTTGGTGGCGCGGACACTGAAGCTTTCTTT.

This clonotype was detected ten times or more. The chain couples TRBV20-1 to TRBJ2-7; D perhaps matches TRBD2 (6 bases). The CDR3 is 11 residues long. V was clipped by 6 bases and J by 3 bases, with 9 bases between them. Per germline, CDR1 DFQATT and CDR2 SNEGSKA (reference sequence). Here the CDR3 DNA reads TGCAGTGCGCCTAGCGTCTACGAGCAGTACTTC. This sequence encodes CSAPSVYEQYF.